The 25 T cell receptor beta chains below all came from one sample that was sequenced in a study of cytomegalovirus exposure and HLA in healthy donors. The study ran its PCR with 60 Vbeta and 13 Jbeta primers. Clones were sequenced by immunoSEQ multiplex PCR, and TCRdb holds only the in-frame ones, with some missing. The table records 35,000 to 40,000 clones, 66% of them present only once. The specimen was PBMCs. These receptors all come from a man in his forties or fifties in good health and CMV-seropositive.

This clone came up a few times. This chain uses TRBV6-1 with TRBJ2-5; 11 positions agree with TRBD2. The DNA matches TRBJ2-7 better at its end, which makes the J call doubtful. This CDR3 has 16 amino acids. Germline lookup yields CDR1 MNHNS and CDR2 SASEGT. CDR3 nucleotides: TGTGCCAGCAGTGCTCCTAGCGGGGGGCGCCCCTACGAGCAGTACTTC. Protein sequence: CASSAPSGGRPYEQYF.

V and J are TRBV4-3 and TRBJ2-2, with D possibly being TRBD1 (6 bases). V shed 5 bases and J shed 1 base, with 8 bases lying between them. Germline values: CDR1 LGHNA, CDR2 YSLEER. CDR3 size: 14 residues. In DNA, the CDR3 is TGCGCCAGCAGCGGACAGCTGAACACCGGGGAGCTGTTTTTT. This codes for CASSGQLNTGELFF.

The table lists this clone with a few counts. CDR3 protein: CASSLDAPQGFRNQPQHF. CDR3 in DNA: TGTGCCAGCAGCTTAGACGCCCCCCAGGGGTTTCGCAATCAGCCCCAGCATTTT. This chain uses TRBV7-8 with TRBJ1-5; the D gene is possibly TRBD1 (6 bases). Trimming removed 1 base at V and 2 bases at J, with 18 bases between. Germline V gene lookup returns CDR1 SGHVS and CDR2 FQNEAQ. There are 18 residues in the CDR3.

This chain links TRBV9 with TRBJ2-1; no clear D. Germline V gene lookup returns CDR1 SGDLS and CDR2 YYNGEE. V was pared by 3 bases and J by 4 bases, with 14 bases between. The CDR3 runs 15 residues. CDR3 loop: CASSARLGTYNEQFF. The CDR3 region has the DNA TGTGCCAGCAGCGCCCGACTCGGTACGTACAATGAGCAGTTCTTC.

The chain joins TRBV7-2 to TRBJ1-2, with a weak D call TRBD1 (6 bases). There are 13 residues in the CDR3. The V gene's germline CDR1 is SGHTA and CDR2 FQGNSA. The V end lost 3 bases, the J end lost 4 bases, and 9 bases lay between the germline ends. CDR3 sequence (DNA): TGTGCCAGCAGCTTCTCAGGGGCCTATGGCTACACCTTC. Translating it yields CASSFSGAYGYTF.

The genes are TRBV5-1 and TRBJ1-2; 8 bases are shared with TRBD1. Germline lookup yields CDR1 SGHRS and CDR2 YFSETQ. The CDR3 covers 15 residues. With 3 bases clipped from V and 0 bases from J, the junction kept 4 bases outside the gene matches. CDR3 in amino acids: CASSYGDRPNYGYTF. Written as DNA, the CDR3 is TGCGCCAGCAGCTACGGGGACAGGCCTAACTATGGCTACACCTTC.

The chain joins TRBV11-2 to TRBJ2-7, with TRBD2 matching 14 bases. The germline gives CDR1 SGHAT, CDR2 FQNNGV. V trimming: 4 bases; J trimming: 6 bases; junction bases outside the gene matches: 8. CDR3 size: 16 residues. CDR3 in amino acids: CASSSGLAGASGEQYF. The CDR3, as DNA: TGTGCCAGCAGCTCGGGACTAGCGGGGGCCTCTGGCGAGCAGTACTTC.

The chain uses TRBV5-1 and TRBJ2-1, with 9 nucleotides matching TRBD1. Germline V gene sequence: CDR1 SGHRS, CDR2 YFSETQ. This CDR3 has 17 residues. J was trimmed by 5 bases and V by 4 bases; bases with no gene match: 13. The CDR3 loop reads CASSRSVVQGADNEQFF. CDR3 nucleotides: TGCGCCAGCAGCAGATCCGTTGTACAGGGGGCCGACAATGAGCAGTTCTTC.

The chain uses TRBV6-5 and TRBJ1-1; TRBD1 is a possible D gene (6 bases). CDR1 and CDR2 from the germline V gene are MNHEY and SVGAGI. The CDR3 totals 14 residues. V gave up 6 bases and J gave up 1 base, with 12 bases separating them. CDR3: CASSPSRGNTEAFF. The CDR3 coding sequence is TGTGCCAGCAGCCCCAGCAGGGGGAACACTGAAGCTTTCTTT.

This clone has a handful of counts. Written as DNA, the CDR3 is TGTGCCTGGAGTTTAGGAGGACGAGGGGGCCCGACTAATGAAAAACTGTTTTTT. It specifies CAWSLGGRGGPTNEKLFF. The chain employs TRBV30 and TRBJ1-4; the match to TRBD1 covers 7 bases. Germline V gene sequence: CDR1 GTSNPN, CDR2 SVGIG (reference sequence). CDR3 length equals 18 residues. V dropped 2 bases and J dropped 2; count of bases not matched to a gene: 14.

The V gene is TRBV18, the J gene TRBJ1-2; D remains ambiguous. Germline loops: CDR1 KGHSH, CDR2 LQKENI. The CDR3 extends over 15 amino acids. The germline V and J ends were trimmed by 6 bases and 3 bases, with 17 bases remaining between them. CDR3 DNA: TGTGCCAGCTCCCAAGCCGAGGGCGGACACTATGGCTACACCTTC. This encodes CASSQAEGGHYGYTF.

Only a few counts were recorded for this clone. The chain couples TRBV6-4 to TRBJ2-3; perhaps TRBD2 as D (5 bases). Germline V gives CDR1 MRHNA, CDR2 SNTAGT. Trimming took off 5 bases at V and 2 bases at J, with 11 bases between the two ends. The CDR3 totals 14 residues. The CDR3: CASSPDSYTDTQYF. CDR3 sequence (DNA): TGTGCCAGCAGTCCGGACTCATACACAGATACGCAGTATTTT.

This rearrangement joins TRBV6-1 to TRBJ2-2, with 7 bases matching TRBD1. The CDR3 is 14 residues long. Germline V lookup: CDR1 MNHNS, CDR2 SASEGT. The V and J ends lost 4 bases and 8 bases, in that order; junction bases with no gene match: 7. CDR3 coding DNA: TGTGCCAGCAGTGTAACCAGACAGGGAGGGGAGCTGTTTTTT. This translates into CASSVTRQGGELFF.

The rearrangement uses TRBV11-3 and TRBJ2-1; a weak D match, TRBD1 (5 bases). The germline V gene has CDR1 SGHNT and CDR2 YENEEA. Between the trimmed V and J ends, which lost 4 bases and 9 bases, there was a span of 13 bases. The CDR3 covers 13 residues. The CDR3 DNA reads TGTGCCAGCAGCTGGGGCCCACAGGTTGAGCAGTTCTTC. This codes for CASSWGPQVEQFF.

The rearrangement links TRBV28 to TRBJ1-2; D is undetermined. Germline values: CDR1 MDHEN, CDR2 SYDVKM. V gave up 5 bases and J gave up 1 base, with 14 bases separating them. The CDR3 covers 15 residues. This CDR3 is CASSETPRGNYGYTF. The CDR3, as DNA: TGTGCCAGCAGTGAGACGCCCCGGGGTAACTATGGCTACACCTTC.

The chain has TRBV7-2 and TRBJ2-5; D is perhaps TRBD2 (6 bases). Looked up from germline, CDR1 is SGHTA and CDR2 is FQGNSA. Deletions cut 5 bases from V and 2 bases from J, with 9 bases between. The CDR3 has 13 residues. The CDR3 DNA reads as TGTGCCAGCAGCCAGGGACTTCAAGAGACCCAGTACTTC. This gives the protein CASSQGLQETQYF.

V and J are TRBV9 and TRBJ2-2; D is unresolved. The CDR3 covers 14 residues. Germline lookup yields CDR1 SGDLS and CDR2 YYNGEE. V gave up 0 bases and J gave up 4 bases, with 7 bases separating them. CDR3 protein: CASSVVLSTGELFF. The DNA for the CDR3 is TGTGCCAGCAGCGTAGTCCTATCCACCGGGGAGCTGTTTTTT. The whole variable domain, filled in from reference TRBV9 and TRBJ2-2, reads DSGVTQTPKHLITATGQRVTLRCSPRSGDLSVYWYQQSLDQGLQFLIQYYNGEERAKGNILERFSAQQFPDLHSELNLSSLELGDSALYFCASSVVLSTGELFFGEGSRLTVL.

V is TRBV7-9 and J is TRBJ2-7; TRBD1 might be the D (6 bases). The germline gives CDR1 SEHNR, CDR2 FQNEAQ (reference sequence). V lost 1 base and J 2 bases, leaving 12 bases between the germline ends. The CDR3 sequence is 15 residues long. The CDR3 nucleotides are TGTGCCAGCAGCTTAGTAGTCAGGGGCCCCTACGAGCAGTACTTC. It specifies CASSLVVRGPYEQYF.

The J gene is TRBJ2-2, the V gene TRBV5-1, with D maybe TRBD2 (5 bases). Germline CDR1 and CDR2: SGHRS and YFSETQ. The ends were cut back, 0 bases at V and 6 bases at J, with 15 bases in the middle. CDR3 length: 16 amino acids. The DNA of the CDR3 is TGCGCCAGCAGCTTGGCGGCTGTGGTTAGCGCCGGGGAGCTGTTTTTT. This gives the protein CASSLAAVVSAGELFF.

The V and J genes are TRBV29-1 and TRBJ2-6; D gene uncertain. CDR1 and CDR2 (germline): SQVTM, ANQGSEA. The CDR3 totals 14 residues. The V end was cut by 4 bases, the J end by 0 bases, with 7 bases between. This chain's CDR3 is CSVVVSSGANVLTF. The CDR3 coding sequence is TGCAGCGTTGTGGTGAGCTCTGGGGCCAACGTCCTGACTTTC.

This clone was counted once. This rearrangement joins TRBV15 to TRBJ2-5; D is unclear. The V gene's germline CDR1 is LNHNV and CDR2 YYDKDF (reference sequence). V was pared by 2 bases and J by 3 bases, with 4 bases between. CDR3 length: 12 amino acids. The CDR3 nucleotides read TGTGCCACCAGCAGACAAAAAGAGACCCAGTACTTC. This translates into CATSRQKETQYF. The whole variable domain, filled in from reference TRBV15 and TRBJ2-5, reads DAMVIQNPRYQVTQFGKPVTLSCSQTLNHNVMYWYQQKSSQAPKLLFHYYDKDFNNEADTPDNFQSRRPNTSFCFLDIRSPGLGDTAMYLCATSRQKETQYFGPGTRLLVL.

The sample holds one count of this clone. V and J are TRBV23-1 and TRBJ1-2, with D maybe TRBD1 (6 bases). TRBV23-1 is flagged as an ORF with uncertain function. The V end lost 6 bases, the J end lost 6 bases, and 14 bases lay between the germline ends. The CDR3 sequence is 13 residues long. The CDR3 bases are TGCGCCAGCAGCTTCACAGGGATCAATGGCTACACCTTC. The encoded protein is CASSFTGINGYTF.

This clone appeared a few times. This chain joins TRBV6-1 and TRBJ2-4; possibly TRBD2 for D (7 bases). Trimming left V 4 bases short and J 1 base short, with 11 bases between. Germline CDR1 is MNHNS and CDR2 is SASEGT. This CDR3 has 15 amino acids. CDR3 protein: CASSVRGAAKNIQYF. CDR3 DNA: TGTGCCAGCAGTGTTCGGGGGGCTGCCAAAAACATTCAGTACTTC.

In this sample, this clone turned up a few times. The V gene is TRBV5-1, the J gene TRBJ1-6, with unresolved D. CDR1 is SGHRS, CDR2 YFSETQ, per germline. Trimming cost V 0 bases and J 9 bases, with 13 bases left between them. The CDR3 is 15 residues long. DNA of the CDR3: TGCGCCAGCAGCTTGGGGAGGGAAGGAGGTTCACCCCTCCACTTT. The encoded protein is CASSLGREGGSPLHF. The variable domain in full, completed from reference TRBV5-1 and TRBJ1-6, reads KAGVTQTPRYLIKTRGQQVTLSCSPISGHRSVSWYQQTPGQGLQFLFEYFSETQRNKGNFPGRFSGRQFSNSRSEMNVSTLELGDSALYLCASSLGREGGSPLHFGNGTRLTVT.

The gene calls are TRBV25-1 and TRBJ1-2; D is unclear. Germline lookup yields CDR1 MGHDK and CDR2 SYGVNS. V was shortened by 3 bases and J by 7 bases, with 15 bases between the two germline ends. This CDR3 region has 14 residues. Here the CDR3 reads CASSDRTLGSGYTF. The CDR3 coding sequence is TGTGCCAGCAGTGACCGGACTTTGGGCTCTGGCTACACCTTC.